Listed below are T cell receptor beta chains from one sample, sequenced in a study of blood T cell repertoires in COVID-19. This table comes from immunoSEQ multiplex PCR, and its TCRdb copy is limited to in-frame clones, with some not included. The sample gives 70,000 or so clones, approximately 84% of which show up once; 9.5% to 15% is in the top ten. Material: peripheral blood. Source of these receptors: a man aged 50-60 years with COVID-19, enrolled during active disease. CDR3s include the opening cysteine and the closing phenylalanine or tryptophan. A D gene is named only where the DNA matches it firmly. Clone size is stated in some rows and not others, as once, few, many or a class when expanded.

j_call d_call clone_size v_call cdr3_aa cdr3_nt
TRBJ2-2 NA NA TRBV12-3/TRBV12-4 CASSPDRPGELFF TGTGCCAGCAGTCCTGACAGGCCCGGGGAGCTGTTTTTT
TRBJ2-2 TRBD1 NA TRBV28 CASSFTTGMSNTGELFF TGTGCCAGCAGCTTCACGACAGGGATGTCGAACACCGGGGAGCTGTTTTTT
TRBJ2-6 NA NA TRBV6-5 CASSEDSGANVLTF TGTGCCAGCAGCGAGGACTCTGGGGCCAACGTCCTGACTTTC
TRBJ1-2 TRBD1 NA TRBV9 CASSVATPGGNYGYTF TGTGCCAGCAGCGTAGCTACTCCAGGGGGGAACTATGGCTACACCTTC
TRBJ2-7 TRBD2 NA TRBV7-9 CASSLPSGSYEQYF TGTGCCAGCAGCTTACCTAGCGGGAGCTACGAGCAGTACTTC
TRBJ2-6 TRBD1 once TRBV11-3 CASSLSMRQGKSGANVLTF TGTGCCAGCAGCTTAAGCATGAGACAGGGGAAGTCTGGGGCCAACGTCCTGACTTTC
TRBJ1-2 NA NA TRBV14 CASSQGLRYGYTF TGTGCCAGCAGCCAAGGACTCCGCTATGGCTACACCTTC
TRBJ2-1 TRBD2 NA TRBV27 CASSPSASGRQNEQFF TGTGCCAGCAGTCCCTCGGCTAGCGGGAGACAGAATGAGCAGTTCTTC
TRBJ1-2 NA NA TRBV20-1 CSSFDRHGYTF TGCAGTTCCTTTGACAGGCATGGCTACACCTTC
TRBJ1-1 NA NA TRBV5-1 CASSQGNTEAFF TGCGCCAGCAGTCAGGGGAACACTGAAGCTTTCTTT
TRBJ1-3 NA NA TRBV3-1/TRBV3-2 CASSQASGNTIYF TGTGCCAGCAGCCAAGCATCTGGAAACACCATATATTTT
TRBJ1-6 NA NA TRBV5-7 CASSLAKGGSPLHF TGTGCCAGCAGCTTGGCCAAAGGGGGATCACCCCTCCACTTT
TRBJ2-3 TRBD2 few TRBV27 CASSSLTSGASTDTQYF TGTGCCAGCAGTTCGCTGACTAGCGGGGCTAGCACAGATACGCAGTATTTT
TRBJ2-3 NA NA TRBV29-1 CSVLFGDTQYF TGCAGCGTTCTGTTCGGAGATACGCAGTATTTT
TRBJ1-3 TRBD1 NA TRBV3-1/TRBV3-2 CASSHRGQGNTIYF TGTGCCAGCAGCCACAGGGGGCAAGGAAACACCATATATTTT
TRBJ1-3 NA NA TRBV6-6 CASSPPQGPGNTIYF TGTGCCAGCAGTCCGCCTCAGGGCCCCGGAAACACCATATATTTT
TRBJ1-5 NA NA TRBV30 CAWSNVNSNQPQHF TGTGCCTGGAGTAATGTTAATAGCAATCAGCCCCAGCATTTT
TRBJ2-7 NA few TRBV19 CASSRAGLTSYEQYF TGTGCCAGCAGTCGGGCGGGACTTACCTCCTACGAGCAGTACTTC
TRBJ1-1 TRBD1 NA TRBV18 CASSNDRAVGTEAFF TGTGCCAGCTCAAATGACAGGGCCGTAGGCACTGAAGCTTTCTTT
TRBJ1-5 TRBD1 NA TRBV5-5 CASSLGQGRGGNQPQHF TGTGCCAGCAGCTTGGGACAGGGTAGGGGTGGCAATCAGCCCCAGCATTTT
TRBJ1-2 NA NA TRBV19 CASSLQVGGYTF TGTGCCAGTAGTCTCCAGGTAGGAGGCTACACCTTC
TRBJ2-7 TRBD1 NA TRBV5-5 CASSADRGPYEQYF TGTGCCAGCAGCGCCGACAGGGGGCCCTACGAGCAGTACTTC
TRBJ2-2 TRBD2 NA TRBV24-1 CATSDAGGRNTGELFF TGTGCCACCAGTGATGCGGGAGGGCGGAACACCGGGGAGCTGTTTTTT
TRBJ2-2 TRBD2 NA TRBV7-9 CASGDSRLAGNTGELFF TGTGCCAGCGGAGACTCCAGACTAGCGGGAAACACCGGGGAGCTGTTTTTT
TRBJ2-5 TRBD1 NA TRBV24-1 CATSDSGTGEETQYF TGTGCCACCAGTGACTCCGGGACAGGGGAAGAGACCCAGTACTTC
TRBJ2-1 TRBD1 NA TRBV27 CASQPGQLYNEQFF TGTGCCAGCCAACCGGGACAGCTATACAATGAGCAGTTCTTC
TRBJ1-1 TRBD1 NA TRBV12-3/TRBV12-4 CASSRQGTSEAFF TGTGCCAGCAGTAGACAGGGTACTTCTGAAGCTTTCTTT
TRBJ2-1 TRBD2 NA TRBV24-1 CATSDPAGIPPDEQFF TGTGCCACCAGTGACCCAGCGGGAATTCCCCCCGATGAGCAGTTCTTC
TRBJ1-1 NA NA TRBV28 CASSAGNTEAFF TGTGCCAGCAGTGCAGGGAACACTGAAGCTTTCTTT
TRBJ1-2 NA NA TRBV6-5 CASRRGAYYGYTF TGTGCCAGCCGCCGTGGGGCGTACTATGGCTACACCTTC
TRBJ2-5 NA NA TRBV5-1 CASSLGGPVQETQYF TGCGCCAGCAGCTTGGGGGGGCCAGTTCAAGAGACCCAGTACTTC
TRBJ2-7 NA NA TRBV19 CASKVSSGIYEQYF TGTGCCAGTAAGGTCAGCTCAGGGATTTACGAGCAGTACTTC
TRBJ1-1 TRBD1 NA TRBV14 CASSILGQGANTEAFF TGTGCCAGCAGCATTTTAGGACAGGGGGCTAACACTGAAGCTTTCTTT
TRBJ2-6 TRBD1 NA TRBV5-6 CASSLTGGTGANVLTF TGTGCCAGCAGCTTGACAGGGGGCACTGGGGCCAACGTCCTGACTTTC
TRBJ2-7 TRBD2 NA TRBV5-6 CASSSRLAGVGYEQYF TGTGCCAGCAGCTCAAGACTAGCGGGAGTAGGCTACGAGCAGTACTTC
TRBJ1-4 TRBD1 NA TRBV6-5 CASTRQGRNEKLFF TGTGCCAGCACTAGACAGGGAAGGAATGAAAAACTGTTTTTT
TRBJ2-1 NA NA TRBV10-2 CASSSEGNEQFF TGCGCCAGCAGCTCTGAGGGCAATGAGCAGTTCTTC
TRBJ2-7 NA NA TRBV10-3 CAISDGKNPLREQYF TGTGCCATCAGTGACGGGAAGAATCCCCTCCGGGAGCAGTACTTC
TRBJ2-5 NA NA TRBV6-5 CASREAATETQYF TGTGCCAGCAGAGAGGCGGCAACGGAGACCCAGTACTTC
TRBJ1-4 TRBD1 NA TRBV19 CASSPDRTGGEKLFF TGTGCCAGTAGCCCGGACAGGACGGGAGGGGAAAAACTGTTTTTT
TRBJ2-5 TRBD2 NA TRBV9 CASSLAGVETQYF TGTGCCAGCAGTCTAGCGGGAGTAGAGACCCAGTACTTC
TRBJ2-1 NA NA TRBV29-1 CSVLEGDSYNEQFF TGCAGCGTTTTAGAGGGGGATTCCTACAATGAGCAGTTCTTC
TRBJ2-2 NA once TRBV28 CAGRGGYTGELFF TGTGCCGGAAGGGGGGGGTACACCGGGGAGCTGTTTTTT
TRBJ2-2 TRBD2 NA TRBV24-1 CATSDLSSGRSRAGELFF TGTGCCACCAGTGATTTATCTAGCGGGAGGTCCAGGGCCGGGGAGCTGTTTTTT
TRBJ1-1 NA NA TRBV19 CASKKKGRSTEAFF TGTGCCAGTAAAAAGAAGGGGAGGAGCACTGAAGCTTTCTTT
TRBJ1-4 NA NA TRBV20-1 CSASALGGVGRLFF TGCAGTGCTAGTGCTCTTGGGGGGGTTGGTAGACTGTTTTTT
TRBJ2-2 NA NA TRBV18 CASSPDTGELFF TGTGCCAGCTCACCCGACACCGGGGAGCTGTTTTTT
TRBJ1-1 TRBD1 NA TRBV11-2 CASSLRGQLSAFF TGTGCCAGCAGCTTACGGGGACAGCTTAGTGCTTTCTTT
TRBJ2-1 TRBD2 NA TRBV4-3 CASSQFSGSSYNEQFF TGCGCCAGCAGCCAGTTTAGCGGGAGCTCCTACAATGAGCAGTTCTTC
TRBJ2-7 NA NA TRBV9 CASSVATGGYEQYF TGTGCCAGCAGCGTAGCGACCGGGGGTTACGAGCAGTACTTC
TRBJ2-1 TRBD2 NA TRBV7-3 CASRSNAGGYNEQFF TGTGCCAGCAGATCCAATGCGGGAGGGTACAATGAGCAGTTCTTC
TRBJ2-2 NA many TRBV29-1 CSVERGYSTGELFF TGCAGCGTTGAGAGGGGGTATAGCACCGGGGAGCTGTTTTTT
TRBJ1-5 NA NA TRBV6-1 CASSGSIGDSNQPQHF TGTGCCAGCAGTGGATCGATAGGGGATAGCAATCAGCCCCAGCATTTT
TRBJ2-1 NA once TRBV6-6 CASSPHRIFSYNEQFF TGTGCCAGCAGTCCCCACAGGATCTTCTCCTACAATGAGCAGTTCTTC
TRBJ2-1 NA NA TRBV21-1 CASRGQYDDEQFF TGTGCCAGCAGGGGACAGTACGACGATGAGCAGTTCTTC
TRBJ2-5 TRBD2 NA TRBV30 CAWSLGGGETQYF TGTGCCTGGAGTTTGGGGGGGGGAGAGACCCAGTACTTC
TRBJ2-7 TRBD2 NA TRBV7-6 CASSPGTSGRVREQYF TGTGCCAGCAGCCCCGGGACTAGCGGGAGGGTGCGCGAGCAGTACTTC
TRBJ1-3 TRBD1 NA TRBV10-3 CAISESGGSNTIYF TGTGCCATCAGTGAATCAGGGGGCTCGAACACCATATATTTT